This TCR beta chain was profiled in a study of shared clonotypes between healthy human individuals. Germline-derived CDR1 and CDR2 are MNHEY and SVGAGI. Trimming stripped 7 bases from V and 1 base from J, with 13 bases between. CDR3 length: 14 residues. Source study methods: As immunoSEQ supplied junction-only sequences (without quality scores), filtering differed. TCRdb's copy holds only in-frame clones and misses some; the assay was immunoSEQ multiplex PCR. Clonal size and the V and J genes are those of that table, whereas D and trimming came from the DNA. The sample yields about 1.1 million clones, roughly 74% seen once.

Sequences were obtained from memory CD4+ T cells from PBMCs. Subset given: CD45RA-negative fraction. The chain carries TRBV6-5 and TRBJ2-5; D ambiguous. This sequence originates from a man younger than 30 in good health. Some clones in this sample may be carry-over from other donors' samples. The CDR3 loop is CASNTLGTQETQYF. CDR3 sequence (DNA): TGTGCCAGCAACACCTTAGGTACCCAAGAGACCCAGTACTTC.